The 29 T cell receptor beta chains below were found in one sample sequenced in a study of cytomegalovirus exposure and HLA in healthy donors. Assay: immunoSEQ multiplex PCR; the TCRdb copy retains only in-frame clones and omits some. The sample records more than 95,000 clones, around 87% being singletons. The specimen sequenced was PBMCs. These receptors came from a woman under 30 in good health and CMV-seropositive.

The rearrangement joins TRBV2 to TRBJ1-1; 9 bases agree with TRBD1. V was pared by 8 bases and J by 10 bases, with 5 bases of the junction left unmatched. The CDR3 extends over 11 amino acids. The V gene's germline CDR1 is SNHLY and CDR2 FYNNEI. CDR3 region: CASQLTGGAFF. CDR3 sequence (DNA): TGTGCCAGCCAGTTGACAGGGGGAGCTTTCTTT.

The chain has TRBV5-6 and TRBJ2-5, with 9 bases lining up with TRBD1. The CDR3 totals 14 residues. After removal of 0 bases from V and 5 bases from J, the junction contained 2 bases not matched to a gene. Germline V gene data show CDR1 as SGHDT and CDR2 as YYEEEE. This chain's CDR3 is CASSLDRGLETQYF. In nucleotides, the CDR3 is TGTGCCAGCAGCTTGGACAGGGGGCTGGAGACCCAGTACTTC.

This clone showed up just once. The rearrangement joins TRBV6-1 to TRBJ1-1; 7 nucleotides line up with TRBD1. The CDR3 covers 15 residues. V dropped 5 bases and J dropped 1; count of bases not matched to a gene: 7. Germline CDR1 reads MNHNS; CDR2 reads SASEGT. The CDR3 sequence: CASSPWTGSNTEAFF. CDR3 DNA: TGTGCCAGCAGTCCCTGGACAGGATCGAACACTGAAGCTTTCTTT.

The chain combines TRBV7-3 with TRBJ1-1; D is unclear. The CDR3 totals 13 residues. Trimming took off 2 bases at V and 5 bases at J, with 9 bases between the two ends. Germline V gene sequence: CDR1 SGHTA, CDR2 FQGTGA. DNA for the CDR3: TGTGCCAGCAGCTTATCCTCGGGGACTGAAGCTTTCTTT. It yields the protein CASSLSSGTEAFF.

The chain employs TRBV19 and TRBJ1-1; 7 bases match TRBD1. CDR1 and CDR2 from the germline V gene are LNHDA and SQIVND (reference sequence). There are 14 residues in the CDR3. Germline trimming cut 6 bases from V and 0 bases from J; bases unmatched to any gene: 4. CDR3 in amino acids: CASSPQGMNTEAFF. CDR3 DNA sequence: TGTGCCAGTAGCCCACAGGGGATGAACACTGAAGCTTTCTTT. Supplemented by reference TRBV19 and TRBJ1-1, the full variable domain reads DGGITQSPKYLFRKEGQNVTLSCEQNLNHDAMYWYRQDPGQGLRLIYYSQIVNDFQKGDIAEGYSVSREKKESFPLTVTSAQKNPTAFYLCASSPQGMNTEAFFGQGTRLTVV.

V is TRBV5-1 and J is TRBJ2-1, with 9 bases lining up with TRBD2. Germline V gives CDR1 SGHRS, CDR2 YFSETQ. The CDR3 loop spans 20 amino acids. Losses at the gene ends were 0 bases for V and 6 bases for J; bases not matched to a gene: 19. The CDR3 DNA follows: TGCGCCAGCAGCTTGGAAGTGGGGGCGGGGGGGCCCCGTAGTTTCAATGAGCAGTTCTTC. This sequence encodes CASSLEVGAGGPRSFNEQFF.

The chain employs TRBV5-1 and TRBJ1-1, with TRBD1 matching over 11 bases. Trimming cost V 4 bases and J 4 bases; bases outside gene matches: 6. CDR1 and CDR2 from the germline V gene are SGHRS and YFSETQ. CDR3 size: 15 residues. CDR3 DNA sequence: TGCGCCAGCAGCAAGGGGACAGGGGGGTTCACTGAAGCTTTCTTT. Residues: CASSKGTGGFTEAFF. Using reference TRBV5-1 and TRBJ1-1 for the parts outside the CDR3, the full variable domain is KAGVTQTPRYLIKTRGQQVTLSCSPISGHRSVSWYQQTPGQGLQFLFEYFSETQRNKGNFPGRFSGRQFSNSRSEMNVSTLELGDSALYLCASSKGTGGFTEAFFGQGTRLTVV.

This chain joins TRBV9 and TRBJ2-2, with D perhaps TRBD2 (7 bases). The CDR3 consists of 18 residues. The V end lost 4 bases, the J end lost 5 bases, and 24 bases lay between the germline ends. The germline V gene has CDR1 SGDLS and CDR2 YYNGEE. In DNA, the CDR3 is TGTGCCAGCAGCCCCGGGGGCTGGCCGGGGGGCCGGACCGGGGAGCTGTTTTTT. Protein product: CASSPGGWPGGRTGELFF.

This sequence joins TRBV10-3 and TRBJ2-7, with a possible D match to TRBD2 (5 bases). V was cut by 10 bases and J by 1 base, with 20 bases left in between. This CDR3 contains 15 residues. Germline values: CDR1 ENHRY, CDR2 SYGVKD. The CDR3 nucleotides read TGTGCCACCACACCCAGAGTACGGGATTCCTACGAGCAGTACTTC. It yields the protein CATTPRVRDSYEQYF.

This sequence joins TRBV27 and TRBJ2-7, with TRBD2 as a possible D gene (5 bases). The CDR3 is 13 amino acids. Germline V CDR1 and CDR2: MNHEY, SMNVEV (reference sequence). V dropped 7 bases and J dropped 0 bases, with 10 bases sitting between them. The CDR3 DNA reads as TGTGCCAGCACGGCGGGCAGCTCCTACGAGCAGTACTTC. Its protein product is CASTAGSSYEQYF.

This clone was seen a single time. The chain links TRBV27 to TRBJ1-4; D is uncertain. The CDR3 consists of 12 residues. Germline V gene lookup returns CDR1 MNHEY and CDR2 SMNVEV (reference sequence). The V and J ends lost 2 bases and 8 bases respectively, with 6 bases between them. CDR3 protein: CASSLLGEKLFF. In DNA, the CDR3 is TGTGCCAGCAGTTTACTAGGAGAAAAACTGTTTTTT. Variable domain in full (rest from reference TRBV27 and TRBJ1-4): EAQVTQNPRYLITVTGKKLTVTCSQNMNHEYMSWYRQDPGLGLRQIYYSMNVEVTDKGDVPEGYKVSRKEKRNFPLILESPSPNQTSLYFCASSLLGEKLFFGSGTQLSVL.

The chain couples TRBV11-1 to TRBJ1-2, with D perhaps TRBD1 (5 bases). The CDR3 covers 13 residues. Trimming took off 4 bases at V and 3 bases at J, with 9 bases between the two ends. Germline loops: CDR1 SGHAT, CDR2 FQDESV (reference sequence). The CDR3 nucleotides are TGTGCCAGCAGCTCCGGGGACTACTATGGCTACACCTTC. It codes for CASSSGDYYGYTF.

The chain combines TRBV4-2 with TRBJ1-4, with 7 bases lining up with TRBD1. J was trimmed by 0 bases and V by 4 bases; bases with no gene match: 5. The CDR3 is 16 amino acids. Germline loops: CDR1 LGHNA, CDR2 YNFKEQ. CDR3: CASSPGQAATNEKLFF. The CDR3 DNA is TGTGCCAGCAGCCCTGGACAGGCCGCAACTAATGAAAAACTGTTTTTT.

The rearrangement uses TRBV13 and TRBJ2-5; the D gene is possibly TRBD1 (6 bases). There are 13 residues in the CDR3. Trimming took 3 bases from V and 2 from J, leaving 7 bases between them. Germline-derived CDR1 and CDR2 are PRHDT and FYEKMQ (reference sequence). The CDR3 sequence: CASSLDRQETQYF. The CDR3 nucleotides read TGTGCCAGCAGCTTGGACAGACAAGAGACCCAGTACTTC.

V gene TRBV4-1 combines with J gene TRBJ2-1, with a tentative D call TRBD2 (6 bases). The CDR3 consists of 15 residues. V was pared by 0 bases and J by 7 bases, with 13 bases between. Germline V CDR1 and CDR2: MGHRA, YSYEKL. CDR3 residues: CASSQESRGRNEQFF. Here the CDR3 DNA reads TGCGCCAGCAGCCAAGAAAGCCGGGGGAGGAATGAGCAGTTCTTC.

The CDR3 bases are TGTGCCAGCAGCTTGAGCGGCGACTATGGCTACACCTTC. Translated, it gives CASSLSGDYGYTF. The chain couples TRBV7-2 to TRBJ1-2; D is ambiguous. CDR1 SGHTA and CDR2 FQGNSA come from the germline V gene. The CDR3 totals 13 residues. Trimming stripped 3 bases from V and 3 bases from J, with 8 bases between.

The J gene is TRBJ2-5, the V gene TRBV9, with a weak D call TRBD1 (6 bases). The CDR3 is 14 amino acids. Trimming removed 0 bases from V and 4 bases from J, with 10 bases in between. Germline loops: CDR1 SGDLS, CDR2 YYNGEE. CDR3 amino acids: CASSVDRDSETQYF. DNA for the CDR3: TGTGCCAGCAGCGTAGACAGGGATTCAGAGACCCAGTACTTC.

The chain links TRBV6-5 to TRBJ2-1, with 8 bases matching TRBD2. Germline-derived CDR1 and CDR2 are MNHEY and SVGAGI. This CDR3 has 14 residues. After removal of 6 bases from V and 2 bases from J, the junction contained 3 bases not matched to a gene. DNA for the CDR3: TGTGCCAGCAGATCTAGCGGGCCCTACAATGAGCAGTTCTTC. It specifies CASRSSGPYNEQFF.

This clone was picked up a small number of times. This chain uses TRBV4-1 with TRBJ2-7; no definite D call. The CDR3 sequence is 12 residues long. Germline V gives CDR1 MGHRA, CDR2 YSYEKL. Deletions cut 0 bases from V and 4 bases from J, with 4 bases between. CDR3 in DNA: TGCGCCAGCAGCCAAGACAGGTACGAGCAGTACTTC. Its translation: CASSQDRYEQYF.

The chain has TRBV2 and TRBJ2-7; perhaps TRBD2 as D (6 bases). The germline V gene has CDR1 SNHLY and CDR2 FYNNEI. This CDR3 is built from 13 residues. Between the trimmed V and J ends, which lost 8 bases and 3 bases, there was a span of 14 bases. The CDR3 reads CASGLPYVYEQYF. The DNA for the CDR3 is TGTGCCAGCGGACTACCCTACGTCTACGAGCAGTACTTC. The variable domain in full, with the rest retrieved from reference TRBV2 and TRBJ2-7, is EPEVTQTPSHQVTQMGQEVILRCVPISNHLYFYWYRQILGQKVEFLVSFYNNEISEKSEIFDDQFSVERPDGSNFTLKIRSTKLEDSAMYFCASGLPYVYEQYFGPGTRLTVT.

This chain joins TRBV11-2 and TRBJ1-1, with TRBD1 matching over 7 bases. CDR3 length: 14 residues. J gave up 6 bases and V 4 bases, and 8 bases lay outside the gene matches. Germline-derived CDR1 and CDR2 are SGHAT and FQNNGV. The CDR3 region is CASSWDSRGAEAFF. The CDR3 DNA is TGTGCCAGCAGCTGGGACAGTAGGGGTGCTGAAGCTTTCTTT.

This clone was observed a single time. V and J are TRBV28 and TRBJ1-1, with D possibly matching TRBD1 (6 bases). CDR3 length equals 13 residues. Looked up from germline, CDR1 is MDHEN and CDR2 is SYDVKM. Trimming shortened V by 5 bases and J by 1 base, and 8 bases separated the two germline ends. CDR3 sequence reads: CASSVTGNTEAFF. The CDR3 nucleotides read TGTGCCAGCAGTGTGACAGGGAACACTGAAGCTTTCTTT.

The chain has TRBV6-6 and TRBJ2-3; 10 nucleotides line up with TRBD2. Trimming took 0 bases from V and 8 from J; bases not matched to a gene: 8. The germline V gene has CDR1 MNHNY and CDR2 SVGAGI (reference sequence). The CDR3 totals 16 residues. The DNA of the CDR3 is TGTGCCAGCAGTTACTCGGAGGGGCTAGCGGGAGCTACGCAGTATTTT. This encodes CASSYSEGLAGATQYF.

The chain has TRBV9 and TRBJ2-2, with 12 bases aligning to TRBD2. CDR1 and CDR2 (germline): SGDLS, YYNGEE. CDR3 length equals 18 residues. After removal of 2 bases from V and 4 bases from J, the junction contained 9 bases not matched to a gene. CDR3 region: CASSVQWTSGVTTGELFF. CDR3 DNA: TGTGCCAGCAGCGTCCAGTGGACTAGCGGGGTAACCACCGGGGAGCTGTTTTTT.

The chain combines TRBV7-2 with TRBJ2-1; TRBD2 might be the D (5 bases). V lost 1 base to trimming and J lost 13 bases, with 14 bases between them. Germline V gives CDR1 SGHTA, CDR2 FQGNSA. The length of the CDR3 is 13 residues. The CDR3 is CASSLVGKPGQFF. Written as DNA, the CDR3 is TGTGCCAGCAGCTTAGTGGGGAAGCCGGGACAGTTCTTC.

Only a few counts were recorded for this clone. CDR3 sequence: CASQGMNSPLHF. Written as DNA, the CDR3 is TGTGCCAGCCAGGGGATGAATTCACCCCTCCACTTT. The V gene is TRBV6-1, the J gene TRBJ1-6; D might be TRBD1 (6 bases). The germline gives CDR1 MNHNS, CDR2 SASEGT. This CDR3 has 12 amino acids. The germline V and J ends were trimmed by 8 bases and 7 bases, with 9 bases remaining between them.

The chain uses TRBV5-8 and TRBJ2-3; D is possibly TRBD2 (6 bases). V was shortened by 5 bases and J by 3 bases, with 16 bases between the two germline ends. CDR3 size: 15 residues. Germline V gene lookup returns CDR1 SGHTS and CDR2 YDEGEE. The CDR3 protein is CASSGDGRGTDTQYF. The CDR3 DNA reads TGTGCCAGCAGTGGGGACGGGCGGGGAACAGATACGCAGTATTTT.

As DNA, the CDR3 is TGTGCCAGCAGTTTAGGTTGGCATTACAATGAGCAGTTCTTC. Amino acid sequence: CASSLGWHYNEQFF. The V and J genes are TRBV27 and TRBJ2-1; D remains ambiguous. Trimming left V 2 bases short and J 4 bases short, with 9 bases between. Germline lookup yields CDR1 MNHEY and CDR2 SMNVEV (reference sequence). The CDR3 has 14 amino acids.

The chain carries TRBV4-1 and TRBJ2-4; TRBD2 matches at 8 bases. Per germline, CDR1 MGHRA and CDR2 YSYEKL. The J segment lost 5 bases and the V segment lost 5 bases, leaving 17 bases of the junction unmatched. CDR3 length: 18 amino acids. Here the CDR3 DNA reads TGCGCCAGCAGCTTGAGCGGGGGCCCACGACGGAGGGAAAACATTCAGTACTTC. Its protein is CASSLSGGPRRRENIQYF.